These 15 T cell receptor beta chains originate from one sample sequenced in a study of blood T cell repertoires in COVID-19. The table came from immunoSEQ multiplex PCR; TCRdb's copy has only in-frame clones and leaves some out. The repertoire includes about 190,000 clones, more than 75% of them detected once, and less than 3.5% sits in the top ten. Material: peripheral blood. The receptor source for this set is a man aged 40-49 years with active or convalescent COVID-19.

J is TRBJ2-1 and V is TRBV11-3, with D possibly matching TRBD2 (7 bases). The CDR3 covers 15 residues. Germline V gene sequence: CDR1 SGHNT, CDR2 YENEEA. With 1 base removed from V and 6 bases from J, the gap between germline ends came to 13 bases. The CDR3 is CASSLGGGPFNEQFF. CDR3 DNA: TGTGCCAGCAGCTTAGGGGGGGGGCCGTTCAATGAGCAGTTCTTC.

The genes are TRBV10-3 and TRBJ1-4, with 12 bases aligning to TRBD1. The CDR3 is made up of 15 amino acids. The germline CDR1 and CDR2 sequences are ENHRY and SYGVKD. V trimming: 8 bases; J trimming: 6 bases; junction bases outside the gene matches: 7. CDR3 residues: CAIGDRGLADEKLFF. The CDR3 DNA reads TGTGCCATCGGGGACAGGGGGCTTGCTGATGAAAAACTGTTTTTT.

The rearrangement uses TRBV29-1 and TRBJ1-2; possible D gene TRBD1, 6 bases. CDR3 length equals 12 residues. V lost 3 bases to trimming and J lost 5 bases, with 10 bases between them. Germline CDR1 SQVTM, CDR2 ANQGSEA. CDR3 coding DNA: TGCAGCGTTGAGAAGGGGGAATATGGCTACACCTTC. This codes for CSVEKGEYGYTF.

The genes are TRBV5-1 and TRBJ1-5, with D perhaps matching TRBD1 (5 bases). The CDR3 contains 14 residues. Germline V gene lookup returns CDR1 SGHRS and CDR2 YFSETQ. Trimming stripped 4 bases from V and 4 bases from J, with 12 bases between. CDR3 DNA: TGCGCCAGCAGCCCTGGCGACAGAAATCAGCCCCAGCATTTT. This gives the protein CASSPGDRNQPQHF.

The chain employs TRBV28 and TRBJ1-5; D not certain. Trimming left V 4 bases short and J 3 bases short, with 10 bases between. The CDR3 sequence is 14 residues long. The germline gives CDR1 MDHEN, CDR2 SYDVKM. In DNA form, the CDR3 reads TGTGCCAGCAGTTCGATGCAGGTCAATCAGCCCCAGCATTTT. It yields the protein CASSSMQVNQPQHF.

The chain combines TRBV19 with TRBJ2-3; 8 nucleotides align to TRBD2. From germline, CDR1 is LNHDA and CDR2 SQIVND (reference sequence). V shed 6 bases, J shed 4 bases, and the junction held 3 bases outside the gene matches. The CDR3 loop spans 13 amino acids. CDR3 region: CASSGGAADTQYF. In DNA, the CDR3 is TGTGCCAGTAGCGGGGGGGCGGCAGATACGCAGTATTTT.

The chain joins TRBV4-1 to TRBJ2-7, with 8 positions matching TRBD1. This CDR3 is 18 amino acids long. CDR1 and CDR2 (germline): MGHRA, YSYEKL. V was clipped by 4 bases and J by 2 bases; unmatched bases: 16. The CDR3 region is CASSPRSPDRGKTYEQYF. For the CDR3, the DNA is TGCGCCAGCAGCCCCCGGAGTCCCGACAGGGGAAAAACCTACGAGCAGTACTTC.

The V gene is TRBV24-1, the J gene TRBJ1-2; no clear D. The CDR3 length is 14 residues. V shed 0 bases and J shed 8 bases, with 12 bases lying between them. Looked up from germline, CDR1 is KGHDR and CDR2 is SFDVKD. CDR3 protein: CATSDLSRGGGYTF. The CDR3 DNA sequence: TGTGCCACCAGTGATTTGTCACGGGGAGGGGGCTACACCTTC.

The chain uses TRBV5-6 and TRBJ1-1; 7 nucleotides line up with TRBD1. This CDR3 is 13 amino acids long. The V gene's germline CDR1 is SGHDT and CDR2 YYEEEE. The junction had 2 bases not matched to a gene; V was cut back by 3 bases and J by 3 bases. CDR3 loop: CASSYDRDTEAFF. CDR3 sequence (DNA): TGTGCCAGCAGCTACGACAGGGACACTGAAGCTTTCTTT.

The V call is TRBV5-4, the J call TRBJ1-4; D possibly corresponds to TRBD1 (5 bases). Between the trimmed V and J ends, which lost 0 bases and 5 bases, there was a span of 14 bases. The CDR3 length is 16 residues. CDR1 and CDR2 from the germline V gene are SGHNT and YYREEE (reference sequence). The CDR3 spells CASSLAVGTGNEKLFF. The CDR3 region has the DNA TGTGCCAGCAGCTTGGCCGTAGGGACTGGGAATGAAAAACTGTTTTTT.

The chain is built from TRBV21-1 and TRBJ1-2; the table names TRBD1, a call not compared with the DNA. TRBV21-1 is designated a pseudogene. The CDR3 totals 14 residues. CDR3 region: CASRGQIVYWGYTF. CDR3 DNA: TGTGCCAGCAGGGGACAGATCGTATACTGGGGCTACACCTTC.

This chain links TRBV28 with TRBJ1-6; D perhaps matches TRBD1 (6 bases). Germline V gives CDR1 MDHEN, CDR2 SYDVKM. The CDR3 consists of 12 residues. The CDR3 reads CGLGTSNSPLHF. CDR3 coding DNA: TGTGGATTGGGGACAAGTAATTCACCCCTCCACTTT.

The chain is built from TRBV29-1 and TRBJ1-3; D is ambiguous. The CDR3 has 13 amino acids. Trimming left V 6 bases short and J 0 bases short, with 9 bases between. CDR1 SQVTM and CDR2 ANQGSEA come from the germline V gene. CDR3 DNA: TGCAGCGTACAGACCGGCTCTGGAAACACCATATATTTT. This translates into CSVQTGSGNTIYF.

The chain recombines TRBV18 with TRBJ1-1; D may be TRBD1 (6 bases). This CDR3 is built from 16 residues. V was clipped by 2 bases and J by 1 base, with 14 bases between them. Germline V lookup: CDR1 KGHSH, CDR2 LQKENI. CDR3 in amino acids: CASSPGFTGPNTEAFF. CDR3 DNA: TGTGCCAGCTCACCAGGATTTACAGGGCCGAACACTGAAGCTTTCTTT.

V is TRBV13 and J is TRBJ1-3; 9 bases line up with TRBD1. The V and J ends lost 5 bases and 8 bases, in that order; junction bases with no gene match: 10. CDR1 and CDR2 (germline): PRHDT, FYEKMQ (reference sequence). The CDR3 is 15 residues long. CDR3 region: CASSSGQGSLDTIYF. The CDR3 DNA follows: TGTGCCAGCAGCAGTGGACAGGGGAGTCTTGACACCATATATTTT.